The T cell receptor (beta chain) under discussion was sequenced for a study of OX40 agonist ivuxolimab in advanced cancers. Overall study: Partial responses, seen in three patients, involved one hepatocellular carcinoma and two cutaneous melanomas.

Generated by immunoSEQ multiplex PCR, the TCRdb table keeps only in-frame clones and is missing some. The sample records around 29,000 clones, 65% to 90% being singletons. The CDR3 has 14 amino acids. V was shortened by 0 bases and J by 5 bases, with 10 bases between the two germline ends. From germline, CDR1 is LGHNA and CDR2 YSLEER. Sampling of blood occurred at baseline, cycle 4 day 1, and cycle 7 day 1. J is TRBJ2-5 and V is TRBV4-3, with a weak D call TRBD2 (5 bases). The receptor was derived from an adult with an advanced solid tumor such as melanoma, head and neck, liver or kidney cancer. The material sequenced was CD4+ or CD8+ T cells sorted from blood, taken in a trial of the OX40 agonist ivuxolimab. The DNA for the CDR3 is TGCGCCAGCAGCCAAGATGTGAGGGTGGAGACCCAGTACTTC. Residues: CASSQDVRVETQYF.